This T cell receptor beta chain was recorded in a study of blood T cells in healthy people across ages. Study-wide results and limits: Long-lived donors carried more naive CD4+ cells and greater diversity than aged donors. Observed TCR beta diversity per million T cells went down as age went up. This fall followed a roughly linear course with age.

Primed by a sample-barcoded 5' primer and a J-beta primer mix, a second PCR proceeded for about 6 to 11 cycles. TCRdb reprocessed the 5' RACE reads with MiXCR, giving one entry per CDR3 protein. The table records approximately 1,700,000 distinct CDR3 sequences, more than 35% of them present only once. V shed 5 bases and J shed 0 bases, with 14 bases lying between them. The CDR3 is made up of 16 amino acids. In regard to this clonotype: Its antigen is currently unknown.

The J gene is TRBJ1-5, the V gene TRBV12-3 or TRBV12-4; D unclear. Sequenced input: blood. The TCR was taken from a human donor in good health. The CDR3 protein is CASSPRAFYSNQPQHF. In nucleotides, the CDR3 is TGTGCCAGCAGTCCCCGCGCTTTTTATAGCAATCAGCCCCAGCATTTT.